Below are 31 T cell receptor beta chains sequenced from a single sample in a study of cytomegalovirus exposure and HLA in healthy donors (dated by TCRdb to the late 2010s). The library relied on the immunoSEQ multiplex PCR assay. For the multiplex PCR, a mixture combining 60 forward primers for TCR Vbeta segments and 13 reverse primers for TCR Jbeta segments was used. TCRdb retrieved this table from immuneACCESS and kept in-frame rearrangements only. Not all clones are present; in checked studies, unresolved V genes account for under half, and no reason is known for the remainder. For this sample there are 150,000 to 200,000 clones; roughly 80% appear just once. Over 1.5% of the sample comes from the top ten. The sample consisted of PBMCs. The receptors were gathered from a man aged 50 to 60 in good health and CMV-seronegative.

The rearrangement joins TRBV18 to TRBJ2-5; tentative D call: TRBD2 (7 bases). The germline V and J ends were trimmed by 4 bases and 4 bases, with 13 bases remaining between them. This CDR3 has 14 amino acids. From germline, CDR1 is KGHSH and CDR2 LQKENI. CDR3 sequence: CASSRTGRGETQYF. As DNA, the CDR3 is TGTGCCAGCTCACGAACAGGGAGGGGAGAGACCCAGTACTTC.

The chain employs TRBV27 and TRBJ1-5; no reliable D call. The CDR3 has 16 amino acids. V lost 5 bases, J lost 5 bases, and 19 bases lay in between. The germline gives CDR1 MNHEY, CDR2 SMNVEV (reference sequence). CDR3 nucleotides: TGTGCCAGCAGTCCCACGGGGTCGAGGCTCGATCAGCCCCAGCATTTT. Its protein product is CASSPTGSRLDQPQHF.

This clone has just a few counts. V gene TRBV19 combines with J gene TRBJ1-1, with D tentatively TRBD1 (6 bases). V lost 5 bases, J lost 7 bases, and 17 bases lay in between. This CDR3 is 14 amino acids long. In germline, CDR1 is LNHDA, CDR2 SQIVND (reference sequence). The CDR3 DNA sequence: TGTGCCAGTAGTCCCAACAGGGATAGGGGTGAAGCTTTCTTT. It translates to CASSPNRDRGEAFF.

This chain connects TRBV2 to TRBJ1-1; D gene uncertain. V was trimmed by 6 bases and J by 2 bases, leaving 10 bases between them. The CDR3 is 13 amino acids. Germline-derived CDR1 and CDR2 are SNHLY and FYNNEI. CDR3 DNA sequence: TGTGCCAGCAGCGCGCCCCTCAACACTGAAGCTTTCTTT. Translating it yields CASSAPLNTEAFF.

This chain uses TRBV5-4 with TRBJ2-5, with D possibly being TRBD2 (6 bases). CDR3 length: 15 residues. CDR1 SGHNT and CDR2 YYREEE come from the germline V gene (reference sequence). The V gene lost 0 bases and the J gene lost 2 bases, with 11 bases spanning the gap. The chain's CDR3 is CASSLAGGVQETQYF. CDR3 nucleotides: TGTGCCAGCAGCTTGGCCGGCGGGGTTCAAGAGACCCAGTACTTC.

The genes are TRBV7-9 and TRBJ1-2; the match to TRBD1 covers 9 bases. The length of the CDR3 is 12 residues. Germline loops: CDR1 SEHNR, CDR2 FQNEAQ (reference sequence). In DNA, the CDR3 is TGTGCTCTCGGCCGGACAGGGGATGGCTACACCTTC. It codes for CALGRTGDGYTF.

V is TRBV5-1 and J is TRBJ1-6; D call uncertain. Germline V gene lookup returns CDR1 SGHRS and CDR2 YFSETQ. The CDR3 runs to 17 residues. V was pared by 1 base and J by 0 bases, with 11 bases between. As DNA, the CDR3 is TGCGCCAGCAGCTTGTACGGCCAGGACTCCTATAATTCACCCCTCCACTTT. This sequence encodes CASSLYGQDSYNSPLHF.

The chain combines TRBV7-3 with TRBJ2-7, with TRBD1 as a possible D gene (8 bases). V lost 5 bases and J lost 3, with 17 bases in between. Germline V gene lookup returns CDR1 SGHTA and CDR2 FQGTGA. CDR3 length: 15 amino acids. For the CDR3, the DNA is TGTGCCAGCAGCGCCACAGGGGGAGGGGGCTACGAGCAGTACTTC. It encodes CASSATGGGGYEQYF. Filled out from reference TRBV7-3 and TRBJ2-7, the complete variable domain reads GAGVSQTPSNKVTEKGKYVELRCDPISGHTALYWYRQSLGQGPEFLIYFQGTGAADDSGLPNDRFFAVRPEGSVSTLKIQRTERGDSAVYLCASSATGGGGYEQYFGPGTRLTVT.

The chain combines TRBV7-8 with TRBJ1-6; D is unresolved. Trimming shortened V by 3 bases and J by 0 bases, and 6 bases separated the two germline ends. CDR3 length: 15 amino acids. Germline V gene data show CDR1 as SGHVS and CDR2 as FQNEAQ. The CDR3 loop reads CASSFSLSYNSPLHF. The CDR3 bases are TGTGCCAGCAGCTTTTCACTCTCCTATAATTCACCCCTCCACTTT.

This clone was observed a handful of times. This rearrangement joins TRBV5-8 to TRBJ2-5; TRBD1 might be the D (6 bases). In germline, CDR1 is SGHTS, CDR2 YDEGEE. This CDR3 spans 15 amino acids. With 4 bases removed from V and 2 bases from J, the gap between germline ends came to 15 bases. The CDR3, as DNA: TGTGCCAGCAGCCCATGGACAGCGGCACAAGAGACCCAGTACTTC. Protein: CASSPWTAAQETQYF.

This clone was counted a few times. The chain carries TRBV2 and TRBJ1-5; TRBD1 matches at 7 bases. CDR1 is SNHLY and CDR2 is FYNNEI in the germline V gene. Trimming removed 4 bases from V and 2 bases from J; junction bases left unmatched: 5. This CDR3 comprises 15 residues. This CDR3 reads CASSGLTGGNQPQHF. The DNA of the CDR3 is TGTGCCAGCAGTGGCCTAACAGGGGGCAATCAGCCCCAGCATTTT.

The genes are TRBV7-2 and TRBJ2-1, with TRBD2 matching over 7 bases. The ends lost 4 bases at V and 6 bases at J; junction bases unmatched: 12. From germline, CDR1 is SGHTA and CDR2 FQGNSA. This CDR3 region has 16 residues. The DNA of the CDR3 is TGTGCCAGCAGCTGGACGGGACTAACCGTGGGCAATGAGCAGTTCTTC. This translates into CASSWTGLTVGNEQFF.

The count of this clone is one. V and J are TRBV10-3 and TRBJ1-6; the D gene is possibly TRBD1 (6 bases). This CDR3 contains 15 residues. CDR1 is ENHRY, CDR2 SYGVKD, per germline. The ends were cut back, 10 bases at V and 0 bases at J, with 13 bases in the middle. CDR3 amino acids: CASGQPTSYNSPLHF. CDR3 bases: TGTGCCAGCGGACAGCCCACCTCCTATAATTCACCCCTCCACTTT.

This chain links TRBV2 with TRBJ1-1; D is perhaps TRBD1 (5 bases). Trimming left V 6 bases short and J 1 base short, with 9 bases between. Germline CDR1 is SNHLY and CDR2 is FYNNEI. The CDR3 runs to 13 residues. The CDR3 nucleotides read TGTGCCAGCAGCCGAGACAGGAACACTGAAGCTTTCTTT. Its protein is CASSRDRNTEAFF.

This clone occurred a few times. This chain joins TRBV6-6 and TRBJ1-2; no firm D call. The germline gives CDR1 MNHNY, CDR2 SVGAGI (reference sequence). With 3 bases removed from V and 1 base from J, the gap between germline ends came to 6 bases. The CDR3 consists of 13 residues. The CDR3 bases are TGTGCCAGCAGTTATGGGCGTAACTATGGCTACACCTTC. Translating gives CASSYGRNYGYTF.

The genes are TRBV18 and TRBJ2-2; 11 bases match TRBD2. V dropped 4 bases and J dropped 6; count of bases not matched to a gene: 7. This CDR3 spans 16 amino acids. Looked up from germline, CDR1 is KGHSH and CDR2 is LQKENI. CDR3: CASSQRGTSGSGELFF. Here the CDR3 DNA reads TGTGCCAGCTCACAGCGAGGGACTAGCGGCTCCGGGGAGCTGTTTTTT.

The rearrangement joins TRBV5-4 to TRBJ2-2, with TRBD1 as a possible D gene (5 bases). The V end was cut by 1 base, the J end by 1 base, with 5 bases between. Germline V gene lookup returns CDR1 SGHNT and CDR2 YYREEE (reference sequence). The CDR3 is 14 residues long. The CDR3 sequence: CASSLTGNTGELFF. DNA for the CDR3: TGTGCCAGCAGCTTGACAGGGAACACCGGGGAGCTGTTTTTT.

The V gene is TRBV5-8, the J gene TRBJ2-1, with 14 bases matching TRBD2. In germline, CDR1 is SGHTS, CDR2 YDEGEE. The CDR3 length is 17 residues. Trimming at V came to 0 bases and at J to 5 bases, leaving 4 bases not matched to a gene. CDR3 sequence (DNA): TGTGCCAGCAGCTTGGGTGGACTAGCGGGGGGAGACAATGAGCAGTTCTTC. Encoded protein: CASSLGGLAGGDNEQFF.

The chain carries TRBV4-3 and TRBJ1-5, with 10 bases that match TRBD1. Germline trimming cut 3 bases from V and 5 bases from J; bases unmatched to any gene: 10. CDR1 LGHNA and CDR2 YSLEER come from the germline V gene. The CDR3 contains 17 residues. CDR3 sequence reads: CASSQDRDRGSYQPQHF. The CDR3 DNA is TGCGCCAGCAGCCAGGACCGGGACAGGGGATCGTATCAGCCCCAGCATTTT.

Only one count was recorded for this clone. The chain joins TRBV18 to TRBJ2-7, with D possibly TRBD1 on 6 matching bases. Trimming took 4 bases from V and 7 from J, leaving 20 bases between them. Per germline, CDR1 KGHSH and CDR2 LQKENI. This CDR3 is 15 amino acids long. CDR3 in amino acids: CASSRSARGFEEQYF. The CDR3 bases are TGTGCCAGCTCACGATCGGCCAGGGGTTTTGAGGAGCAGTACTTC.

J is TRBJ1-4 and V is TRBV28; perhaps TRBD1 as D (5 bases). Per the germline V gene, CDR1 is MDHEN and CDR2 is SYDVKM. This CDR3 spans 14 amino acids. Trimming removed 5 bases from V and 8 bases from J, with 15 bases in between. CDR3 in DNA: TGTGCCAGCAGTCCCCGGATCCGGACAGAAAAACTGTTTTTT. The encoded protein is CASSPRIRTEKLFF.

This clone was seen once. One end of the junction varies from germline; a read error may be responsible. V is TRBV7-9 and J is TRBJ2-7; D might be TRBD1 (6 bases). CDR3 size: 12 residues. Germline CDR1 is SEHNR and CDR2 is FQNEAQ (reference sequence). This CDR3 reads CSSSLAGVEQYF. The CDR3 nucleotides read TGTTCCAGCAGCTTAGCAGGGGTAGAGCAGTACTTC.

This sequence joins TRBV6-5 and TRBJ2-5, with TRBD2 matching over 8 bases. CDR1 and CDR2 from the germline V gene are MNHEY and SVGAGI. V was pared by 2 bases and J by 11 bases, with 16 bases of the junction left unmatched. CDR3 size: 16 residues. CDR3 amino acids: CASSYGISGIVGEQYF. The CDR3 region has the DNA TGTGCCAGCAGTTACGGGATTAGCGGGATAGTGGGGGAGCAGTACTTC.

The chain couples TRBV5-1 to TRBJ2-7; 11 nucleotides match TRBD1. This CDR3 region has 17 residues. J lost 3 bases, V lost 6 bases, and 14 bases had no gene match. From germline, CDR1 is SGHRS and CDR2 YFSETQ. The CDR3 DNA follows: TGCGCCAGCACGTCCCGCGTATCCGGGACAGGGGGCTACGAGCAGTACTTC. Amino acids: CASTSRVSGTGGYEQYF. Full variable domain (remainder filled in from reference TRBV5-1 and TRBJ2-7): KAGVTQTPRYLIKTRGQQVTLSCSPISGHRSVSWYQQTPGQGLQFLFEYFSETQRNKGNFPGRFSGRQFSNSRSEMNVSTLELGDSALYLCASTSRVSGTGGYEQYFGPGTRLTVT.

V gene TRBV6-1 combines with J gene TRBJ1-1; tentatively, D is TRBD1 (6 bases). The CDR3 covers 10 residues. V gave up 5 bases and J gave up 11 bases, with 9 bases separating them. Germline V CDR1 and CDR2: MNHNS, SASEGT. The CDR3 nucleotides read TGTGCCAGCAGTATCCAGGGGGCTTTCTTT. Encoded protein: CASSIQGAFF.

J is TRBJ1-2 and V is TRBV18; 8 bases are shared with TRBD1. V was clipped by 4 bases and J by 6 bases; unmatched bases: 4. The CDR3 sequence is 13 residues long. Germline V gives CDR1 KGHSH, CDR2 LQKENI. The CDR3: CASSRQGANGYTF. The CDR3 nucleotides are TGTGCCAGCTCACGTCAGGGGGCGAATGGCTACACCTTC.

This sequence joins TRBV4-1 and TRBJ1-4, with D perhaps TRBD1 (6 bases). In germline, CDR1 is MGHRA, CDR2 YSYEKL. This CDR3 contains 14 residues. V lost 4 bases and J 4 bases, leaving 10 bases between the germline ends. The CDR3: CASSPRQVNEKLFF. CDR3 in DNA: TGCGCCAGCAGCCCGCGACAGGTTAATGAAAAACTGTTTTTT.

This chain joins TRBV9 and TRBJ2-2; 7 nucleotides match TRBD1. J lost 5 bases, V lost 5 bases, and 9 bases had no gene match. This CDR3 has 15 residues. Germline-derived CDR1 and CDR2 are SGDLS and YYNGEE. CDR3 loop: CASRNMPTGTGELFF. The CDR3 DNA follows: TGTGCCAGCAGGAATATGCCGACAGGGACCGGGGAGCTGTTTTTT.

A note on this clone: At one boundary the junction diverges from the germline segment, which might be a read error. The chain combines TRBV7-9 with TRBJ2-7, with D possibly TRBD2 on 5 matching bases. The CDR3 totals 12 residues. CDR1 is SEHNR, CDR2 FQNEAQ, per germline (reference sequence). The CDR3 sequence: CSSFGNNYEQYF. The CDR3 DNA sequence: TGTTCCAGCTTCGGGAACAACTACGAGCAGTACTTC.

This chain connects TRBV18 to TRBJ2-1; 8 nucleotides agree with TRBD1. The CDR3 loop spans 15 amino acids. Germline lookup yields CDR1 KGHSH and CDR2 LQKENI. V was pared by 2 bases and J by 7 bases, with 7 bases of the junction left unmatched. The CDR3 bases are TGTGCCAGCTCACCAACCAAGGACAGGGCAAATGAGCAGTTCTTC. Its protein product is CASSPTKDRANEQFF.

V and J are TRBV28 and TRBJ1-1; the D is unclear. The CDR3 covers 12 residues. CDR1 and CDR2 from the germline V gene are MDHEN and SYDVKM. Trimming took off 6 bases at V and 8 bases at J, with 13 bases between the two ends. CDR3 DNA: TGTGCCAGCAGCCTGTTTCAGAGGGAAGCTTTCTTT. Translating it yields CASSLFQREAFF. Looking up the rest from reference TRBV28 and TRBJ1-1 gives the full variable domain: DVKVTQSSRYLVKRTGEKVFLECVQDMDHENMFWYRQDPGLGLRLIYFSYDVKMKEKGDIPEGYSVSREKKERFSLILESASTNQTSMYLCASSLFQREAFFGQGTRLTVV.